This record covers a single TCR beta chain. The study reverse transcribed the entire isolated RNA, so it sequenced expressed TCRB transcripts. Clones were sequenced by immunoSEQ multiplex PCR, and TCRdb holds only the in-frame ones, with some missing. The sample holds hundreds of thousands of clones; less than 15% are singletons and the top ten take over 5.5%. These data originate in a study of beta chain features in type 1 diabetes. This TCR was sampled from a man aged 25 to 40 in good health. Sequenced input: central memory CD4+ T cells from blood.

The CDR3 here is CASSLWGAGTEAFF. In DNA, the CDR3 is TGTGCCAGCAGCTTATGGGGCGCTGGGACTGAAGCTTTCTTT. The J gene is TRBJ1-1, the V gene TRBV5-4; D possibly corresponds to TRBD1 (5 bases). The CDR3 covers 14 residues. V gave up 2 bases and J gave up 5 bases, with 13 bases separating them. Germline assignment: CDR1 SGHNT and CDR2 YYREEE (reference sequence). The variable domain in full, completed from reference TRBV5-4 and TRBJ1-1, reads ETGVTQSPTHLIKTRGQQVTLRCSSQSGHNTVSWYQQALGQGPQFIFQYYREEENGRGNFPPRFSGLQFPNYSSELNVNALELDDSALYLCASSLWGAGTEAFFGQGTRLTVV.